This paragraph covers one T cell receptor beta chain sequence. Trimming took off 4 bases at V and 7 bases at J, with 17 bases between the two ends. Germline CDR1 and CDR2: LGHDT and YNNKEL (reference sequence). The CDR3 covers 15 residues. The sample belongs to a study of blood T cell repertoires in COVID-19. Study background: Acute and convalescent COVID-19 samples came from the United States, Italy and Spain.

Original data processing: Estimated nucleated cell counts came from reference gene primer amplification. The protocol was immunoSEQ multiplex PCR, while the TCRdb copy is restricted to in-frame clones and leaves out a portion. Clone size and the V and J calls come from that table; the DNA yielded D and trimming. Of roughly 120,000 clones in the sample, over 80% were seen once. Material: peripheral blood. V usage is TRBV3-1 (or the pseudogene TRBV3-2) and J usage is TRBJ2-1; D is undetermined. The source is a man younger than 45 with acute or convalescent COVID-19. The CDR3 reads CASSPLVSPNNEQFF. CDR3 DNA sequence: TGTGCCAGCAGCCCTTTAGTTTCTCCCAATAATGAGCAGTTCTTC.